The 18 T cell receptor beta chains reported below all come from one sample, sequenced in a study of spatial heterogeneity in lung cancer. Their cognate antigens are unknown. Findings and limits, study-wide: The number of expanded tumor alpha and beta chains correlated with mutation number.

Stated time point: sample taken at primary tumor resection. From the 5' RACE reads, TCRdb called clonotypes with MiXCR, one entry per CDR3 protein. The sample has more than 20,000 distinct CDR3 sequences; 15% are singletons. The material was lung tumor tissue, obtained at surgery. The receptors were gathered from a female donor with early-stage non-small cell lung cancer.

This clonotype was detected only once. V and J are TRBV4-2 and TRBJ2-3; 11 nucleotides match TRBD2. Germline V lookup: CDR1 LGHNA, CDR2 YNFKEQ. The CDR3 runs 19 residues. V lost 4 bases and J lost 0; bases outside the gene matches: 12. The CDR3 sequence: CASSPRGSGGAPSTDTQYF. The CDR3 bases are TGTGCCAGCAGCCCTCGGGGTAGCGGGGGGGCCCCGAGCACAGATACGCAGTATTTT.

By share, this clonotype ranks as medium-sized. This sequence joins TRBV20-1 and TRBJ2-1; weak D call: TRBD2 (5 bases). The CDR3 loop spans 14 amino acids. Deletions cut 5 bases from V and 1 base from J, with 12 bases between. Germline V gene lookup returns CDR1 DFQATT and CDR2 SNEGSKA (reference sequence). The CDR3 loop reads CSAVDWRSYNEQFF. CDR3 nucleotides: TGCAGTGCTGTGGACTGGCGGTCCTACAATGAGCAGTTCTTC.

Concerning this clonotype itself: Relative to the germline gene, one junction end is altered; a read error may explain this. The chain recombines TRBV28 with TRBJ2-3; D is unresolved. CDR1 and CDR2 (germline): MDHEN, SYDVKM. The CDR3 contains 13 residues. CDR3 region: CASTAGYTETQYF. CDR3 sequence (DNA): TGTGCCAGCACTGCCGGATACACAGAAACGCAGTATTTT. Combining the CDR3 with reference TRBV28 and TRBJ2-3 gives the whole variable domain DVKVTQSSRYLVKRTGEKVFLECVQDMDHENMFWYRQDPGLGLRLIYFSYDVKMKEKGDIPEGYSVSREKKERFSLILESASTNQTSMYLCASTAGYTETQYFGPGTRLTVL.

The chain recombines TRBV20-1 with TRBJ2-1; TRBD2 aligns across 13 bases. This CDR3 comprises 14 residues. J was trimmed by 6 bases and V by 5 bases; bases with no gene match: 4. Germline loops: CDR1 DFQATT, CDR2 SNEGSKA (reference sequence). CDR3 nucleotide sequence: TGCAGTGCTTTAGGGACTAGCGGGACCAATGAGCAGTTCTTC. This codes for CSALGTSGTNEQFF.

This clonotype was observed many times. CDR3 region: CASSNRGMSDTQYF. Written as DNA, the CDR3 is TGTGCCAGCTCCAACAGGGGGATGTCAGATACGCAGTATTTT. V gene TRBV18 combines with J gene TRBJ2-3, with 8 bases lining up with TRBD1. Per germline, CDR1 KGHSH and CDR2 LQKENI. There are 14 residues in the CDR3. Unmatched junction bases numbered 6, after V lost 6 bases and J lost 4 bases.

This clonotype is labeled medium-sized (0.01 to 0.1%). V and J are TRBV20-1 and TRBJ1-1; unclear D gene. V gave up 6 bases and J gave up 1 base, with 15 bases separating them. The CDR3 is 14 amino acids. Germline V gene data show CDR1 as DFQATT and CDR2 as SNEGSKA (reference sequence). Written as DNA, the CDR3 is TGCAGTGCGAGCCCTGGCCTGCGGAACACTGAAGCTTTCTTT. Its translation: CSASPGLRNTEAFF.

In this sample, this clonotype turned up a few times. V usage is TRBV7-2 and J usage is TRBJ2-7, with D possibly matching TRBD2 (5 bases). The germline gives CDR1 SGHTA, CDR2 FQGNSA. Trimming pared 4 bases from V and 0 bases from J, leaving 10 bases between. The CDR3 has 14 amino acids. The CDR3 loop is CASSSGMSSYEQYF. The CDR3 coding sequence is TGTGCCAGCAGCTCCGGGATGTCCTCCTACGAGCAGTACTTC.

This chain uses TRBV7-2 with TRBJ2-1; TRBD2 matches at 8 bases. Looked up from germline, CDR1 is SGHTA and CDR2 is FQGNSA. The CDR3 runs 14 residues. V shed 1 base and J 4 bases; nucleotides not matched to a gene: 0. CDR3 nucleotide sequence: TGTGCCAGCAGCTTAGAGCGGGAGTACAATGAGCAGTTCTTC. It yields the protein CASSLEREYNEQFF.

The chain links TRBV1 to TRBJ2-7; TRBD2 is taken as the D call from the table, unchecked against the DNA. TRBV1 is a pseudogene. This CDR3 spans 16 amino acids. The CDR3 nucleotides read TGCACCAGCAGCCAAGGTGACGCGGGAGAGCGTGACGAGCAGTACTTC. It is translated as CTSSQGDAGERDEQYF.

This clonotype was recorded at least ten times. The chain recombines TRBV4-1 with TRBJ2-5; the match to TRBD1 covers 8 bases. This CDR3 has 17 amino acids. The ends lost 0 bases at V and 4 bases at J; junction bases unmatched: 10. CDR1 is MGHRA, CDR2 YSYEKL, per germline. The CDR3 DNA reads as TGCGCCAGCAGCCAAGATGGGGGCAGGGGGCCTTCAGAGACCCAGTACTTC. Translating it yields CASSQDGGRGPSETQYF.

This clonotype was detected only a few times. The chain employs TRBV28 and TRBJ2-5, with a weak D call TRBD2 (6 bases). V dropped 6 bases and J dropped 7 bases, with 18 bases sitting between them. CDR1 and CDR2 from the germline V gene are MDHEN and SYDVKM. The CDR3 contains 14 residues. CDR3 residues: CASSPKLARGTQYF. In DNA, the CDR3 is TGTGCCAGCAGCCCCAAACTAGCTCGGGGGACCCAGTACTTC.

The chain is built from TRBV5-6 and TRBJ2-1, with D unresolved. V lost 2 bases and J 1 base, leaving 7 bases between the germline ends. Germline CDR1 SGHDT, CDR2 YYEEEE. The CDR3 length is 14 residues. The CDR3 DNA sequence: TGTGCCAGCAGCTTAGGGAATTCCTACAATGAGCAGTTCTTC. Translation: CASSLGNSYNEQFF.

This clonotype was picked up a small number of times. V usage is TRBV7-3 and J usage is TRBJ2-3, with 8 bases aligning to TRBD2. The V and J ends lost 5 bases and 3 bases, in that order; junction bases with no gene match: 13. The CDR3 has 17 amino acids. Germline V CDR1 and CDR2: SGHTA, FQGTGA. The CDR3 DNA reads as TGTGCCAGCAGCCCCCGTTCGAAGCGGGGGTATACAGATACGCAGTATTTT. Residues: CASSPRSKRGYTDTQYF.

This chain joins TRBV20-1 and TRBJ2-2; a weak D match, TRBD2 (6 bases). V shed 1 base and J shed 4 bases, with 13 bases lying between them. Looked up from germline, CDR1 is DFQATT and CDR2 is SNEGSKA (reference sequence). The CDR3 has 15 amino acids. In DNA, the CDR3 is TGCAGTGCTAGAGCGGGGGACTTTTTCACCGGGGAGCTGTTTTTT. Translated: CSARAGDFFTGELFF.

Concerning this clonotype: No conserved phenylalanine or tryptophan ends this CDR3, so it is likely a read error. V is TRBV4-1 and J is TRBJ2-5, with D possibly TRBD2 on 6 matching bases. The germline V gene has CDR1 MGHRA and CDR2 YSYEKL. The CDR3 loop spans 14 amino acids. The germline V and J ends were trimmed by 1 base and 2 bases, with 8 bases remaining between them. DNA for the CDR3: TGCGCCAGCAGCCAAGGGGGACTTCAAGAGACCCAGTACTAC. Amino acid sequence: CASSQGGLQETQYY.

Many counts were recorded for this clonotype. The CDR3 DNA reads as TGTGCCAGCAGCGCCCAGACAGGGGGCCTGGACCATGAGCAGTTCTTC. It encodes CASSAQTGGLDHEQFF. The V gene is TRBV7-3, the J gene TRBJ2-1; 10 bases are shared with TRBD1. The V segment lost 5 bases and the J segment 8 bases; nucleotides outside the gene matches: 12. There are 16 residues in the CDR3. CDR1 and CDR2 from the germline V gene are SGHTA and FQGTGA. The entire variable domain, with the rest obtained from reference TRBV7-3 and TRBJ2-1, is as follows: GAGVSQTPSNKVTEKGKYVELRCDPISGHTALYWYRQSLGQGPEFLIYFQGTGAADDSGLPNDRFFAVRPEGSVSTLKIQRTERGDSAVYLCASSAQTGGLDHEQFFGPGTRLTVL.

This clonotype was seen more than once but under ten times. V gene TRBV7-2 combines with J gene TRBJ2-5; D perhaps matches TRBD1 (5 bases). V lost 6 bases, J lost 3 bases, and 11 bases lay in between. The V gene's germline CDR1 is SGHTA and CDR2 FQGNSA. CDR3 length equals 13 residues. CDR3 region: CASRGRRKETQYF. In nucleotides, the CDR3 is TGTGCCAGCAGGGGGCGCAGGAAAGAGACCCAGTACTTC.

This clonotype was counted only a few times. The rearrangement links TRBV9 to TRBJ2-1; D unclear. In germline, CDR1 is SGDLS, CDR2 YYNGEE. The CDR3 is made up of 12 amino acids. V lost 0 bases and J 8 bases, leaving 6 bases between the germline ends. The CDR3 region is CASSVEGHEQFF. The CDR3 DNA sequence: TGTGCCAGCAGCGTAGAAGGGCATGAGCAGTTCTTC.